Listed below are T cell receptor beta chains from one sample, sequenced in a study of neurological immune-mediated disorders. In TCRdb, the 5' RACE reads were re-called with MiXCR into one record per CDR3 protein. The sample shows 45,000 to 55,000 distinct CDR3 sequences, approximately 3.3% of them seen only once. Input material: PBMCs. These receptors were obtained from a man in his forties or fifties with multiple sclerosis. Both conserved end residues are trimmed from each CDR3. Some rows have no size entry. The others give once, few or many, or a class for an expanded clone.

J | size | length | V | CDR3
TRBJ1-2 | many | 11 | TRBV11-2 | ASSLGGVGGYT
TRBJ2-1 | many | 10 | TRBV5-1 | ASSPGQDGGF
TRBJ1-5 | - | 12 | TRBV5-1 | ASSLQGREQPQH
TRBJ1-5 | many | 10 | TRBV12-3/TRBV12-4 | ASNLGHQPQH
TRBJ2-7 | few | 10 | TRBV2 | ASKAGTYEQY
TRBJ2-7 | many | 13 | TRBV7-9 | ASSSGQGSLHEQY
TRBJ2-6 | many | 13 | TRBV18 | ASSPQRSGANVLT
TRBJ2-5 | many | 11 | TRBV20-1 | SARGASGGTQY
TRBJ2-7 | many | 10 | TRBV7-8 | ASRSGPYEQY
TRBJ1-4 | - | 15 | TRBV27 | ASSLFSLGATNEKLF
TRBJ2-2 | many | 13 | TRBV6-1 | ASRETGGATGELF
TRBJ2-3 | many | 10 | TRBV10-1 | ASSDQKDTQY
TRBJ1-2 | many | 12 | TRBV6-1 | ASNRIEPVYGYT
TRBJ2-1 | many | 17 | TRBV7-8 | ASSLALAGGVSSYNEQF
TRBJ1-1 | many | 12 | TRBV18 | ASSPQGGDTEAF
TRBJ1-2 | few | 12 | TRBV5-1 | ASSEQATNYGYT
TRBJ2-3 | few | 15 | TRBV24-1 | ATSDLERCQITDTQY
TRBJ2-7 | - | 13 | TRBV20-1 | SAPLPSGSPYEQY
TRBJ2-5 | many | 14 | TRBV11-1 | ASSSDPRGLLETQY
TRBJ1-1 | many | 14 | TRBV7-2 | ASSLEAGGFNTEAF
TRBJ2-1 | many | 11 | TRBV5-1 | ATGGGSYNEQF
TRBJ2-7 | many | 13 | TRBV20-1 | SARLAGSSSYEQY
TRBJ2-3 | many | 13 | TRBV5-4 | ASSLQQISTDTQY
TRBJ2-4 | many | 11 | TRBV20-1 | SASHGGKNIQY
TRBJ1-2 | many | 11 | TRBV5-1 | ASSLGAVYGYT
TRBJ1-5 | many | 14 | TRBV28 | ASSLRAGRSNQPQN
TRBJ2-1 | many | 14 | TRBV20-1 | SADPSGGAVYNEQF
TRBJ1-6 | many | 15 | TRBV9 | ASSVAISGRGVSPLN
TRBJ2-1 | many | 11 | TRBV28 | ASIPGQQNEQF
TRBJ1-5 | many | 11 | TRBV12-3/TRBV12-4 | ASSQFRGQPQN
TRBJ1-3 | many | 13 | TRBV28 | ASSSSPNSGNTIY
TRBJ2-2 | many | 12 | TRBV7-2 | ASSLGLHTGELF
TRBJ2-2 | many | 14 | TRBV7-3 | ASSTYRGQDTGELF
TRBJ2-7 | many | 11 | TRBV20-1 | SAWTADSYEQY
TRBJ2-7 | many | 12 | TRBV4-1 | ASSLAGVGHEQY
TRBJ2-7 | many | 13 | TRBV20-1 | SARDFGTSSYEQY
TRBJ1-5 | many | 13 | TRBV5-6 | ASSLLGRNDQPQH
TRBJ2-3 | many | 14 | TRBV28 | ASSLPGVVVADTQY
TRBJ1-1 | many | 11 | TRBV20-1 | SARRGQNTEAF
TRBJ1-3 | many | 10 | TRBV12-3/TRBV12-4 | ASSLDGNTIY
TRBJ1-1 | many | 12 | TRBV5-4 | ASSLVQQNTEAF
TRBJ2-1 | many | 14 | TRBV18 | ASSPGTSSSYNEQF
TRBJ1-1 | many | 10 | TRBV6-5 | ASSYANTEAF